Each of the 32 T cell receptor beta chains below was sequenced from the same sample in a study of regulatory T cells in long-lasting Graves disease. With iRepertoire HTBI primers and Arm-PCR of CDR3 regions, TCR beta libraries were built. TCRdb fed the multiplex PCR reads into MiXCR, producing one record per CDR3 protein. The data contain 400,000 to 550,000 distinct CDR3 sequences, 16% of them seen just once; the ten biggest clones take up around a quarter. Time point described: newly diagnosed GD, antithyroid drugs for less than 3 months. PBMCs provided the RNA from which the TCR library was made. The data also belong to a second study, concerning T cells in Graves' hyperthyroidism and ophthalmopathy.

The specimen comprised peripheral blood mononuclear cells (PBMCs), sampled at new diagnosis, from a patient treated with antithyroid drugs. All receptors derive from a young woman with Graves disease.

At least ten counts were recorded for this clonotype. V and J are TRBV7-2 and TRBJ2-3; possibly TRBD2 for D (6 bases). V lost 3 bases and J lost 5, with 18 bases in between. CDR3 size: 16 residues. Per the germline V gene, CDR1 is SGHTA and CDR2 is FQGNSA. The CDR3: CASSFKPAREGDTQYF. CDR3 DNA sequence: TGTGCCAGCAGCTTTAAACCTGCGCGGGAAGGAGATACGCAGTATTTT.

This chain joins TRBV19 and TRBJ1-1, with D tentatively TRBD1 (6 bases). CDR1 is LNHDA and CDR2 is SQIVND in the germline V gene (reference sequence). The CDR3 sequence is 16 residues long. Deletions cut 3 bases from V and 2 bases from J, with 16 bases between. The CDR3 sequence: CASSILQGTGNTEAFF. CDR3 DNA sequence: TGTGCCAGTAGTATTCTCCAGGGGACTGGAAACACTGAAGCTTTCTTT.

This clonotype was seen repeatedly, ten times or more. J is TRBJ2-3 and V is TRBV20-1; 8 nucleotides match TRBD2. Germline-derived CDR1 and CDR2 are DFQATT and SNEGSKA (reference sequence). This CDR3 is built from 14 residues. Trimming cost V 6 bases and J 3 bases; bases outside gene matches: 8. CDR3 residues: CSAPGTSLTDTQYF. The CDR3 coding sequence is TGCAGTGCGCCCGGGACTAGTTTAACAGATACGCAGTATTTT.

This rearrangement joins TRBV6-1 to TRBJ2-7; tentative D call: TRBD2 (5 bases). The CDR3 loop spans 16 amino acids. CDR1 MNHNS and CDR2 SASEGT come from the germline V gene. V was cut by 8 bases and J by 0 bases, with 20 bases left in between. The CDR3 protein is CASAPRFGEGSYEQYF. The CDR3 DNA is TGTGCCAGCGCCCCCCGGTTCGGGGAAGGCTCCTACGAGCAGTACTTC.

This clonotype showed up just a few times. The chain is built from TRBV27 and TRBJ2-2; 12 nucleotides line up with TRBD2. The germline CDR1 and CDR2 sequences are MNHEY and SMNVEV (reference sequence). Losses at the gene ends were 3 bases for V and 5 bases for J; bases not matched to a gene: 7. There are 17 residues in the CDR3. The CDR3: CASSFLASGRGTGELFF. The CDR3 coding sequence is TGTGCCAGCAGTTTTTTGGCTAGCGGGAGGGGAACCGGGGAGCTGTTTTTT.

This clonotype appeared once. The conserved phenylalanine or tryptophan is not found at the CDR3 terminus, so this likely reflects a read error. The V and J genes are TRBV4-1 and TRBJ2-5; possible D gene TRBD2, 6 bases. Trimming pared 0 bases from V and 5 bases from J, leaving 13 bases between. The CDR3 sequence is 15 residues long. The V gene's germline CDR1 is MGHRA and CDR2 YSYEKL. The CDR3 region has the DNA TGCGCCAGCAGCCAAGATGCGGCGGGATGGGAGACCCAGTACCTC. It translates to CASSQDAAGWETQYL.

This clonotype was observed at least ten times. The J gene is TRBJ1-1, the V gene TRBV5-1; D gene uncertain. The germline V gene has CDR1 SGHRS and CDR2 YFSETQ. The V and J ends lost 3 bases and 1 base respectively, with 13 bases between them. The CDR3 has 15 amino acids. The CDR3 spells CASSYVPAGNTEAFF. CDR3 DNA: TGCGCCAGCAGCTATGTTCCGGCTGGGAACACTGAAGCTTTCTTT.

The sample holds many counts of this clonotype. The gene calls are TRBV7-9 and TRBJ1-1, with D possibly TRBD1 on 5 matching bases. The CDR3 runs 14 residues. Per germline, CDR1 SEHNR and CDR2 FQNEAQ (reference sequence). Trimming shortened V by 5 bases and J by 5 bases, and 15 bases separated the two germline ends. CDR3 amino acids: CASSRDRHGTEAFF. CDR3 DNA: TGTGCCAGCAGCCGGGACCGCCACGGGACTGAAGCTTTCTTT.

This clonotype was found once. The chain has TRBV19 and TRBJ1-5; D gene ambiguous. This CDR3 region has 15 residues. Germline CDR1 LNHDA, CDR2 SQIVND (reference sequence). V dropped 3 bases and J dropped 0 bases, with 9 bases sitting between them. In nucleotides, the CDR3 is TGTGCCAGTAGTATTGGTCAGGATAGCAATCAGCCCCAGCATTTT. Translated: CASSIGQDSNQPQHF.

Comments on this clonotype: The junction departs from the called germline gene at one end, perhaps through a read error. The gene calls are TRBV20-1 and TRBJ1-2; perhaps TRBD1 as D (6 bases). The CDR3 runs to 13 residues. Germline values: CDR1 DFQATT, CDR2 SNEGSKA (reference sequence). The DNA for the CDR3 is TGCGGTGCTAGATCGGACAGCACCTATGGCTACACCTTC. This sequence encodes CGARSDSTYGYTF.

This clonotype was observed at least ten times. The chain links TRBV27 to TRBJ2-1, with a weak D call TRBD2 (5 bases). Per germline, CDR1 MNHEY and CDR2 SMNVEV (reference sequence). With 1 base removed from V and 1 base from J, the gap between germline ends came to 14 bases. The CDR3 totals 17 residues. The CDR3 protein is CASSLFVGAGSYNEQFF. CDR3 DNA sequence: TGTGCCAGCAGTTTATTCGTGGGAGCTGGATCCTACAATGAGCAGTTCTTC.

This clonotype was counted ten times or more. V usage is TRBV10-3 and J usage is TRBJ2-2, with 8 bases identical to TRBD2. Germline CDR1 reads ENHRY; CDR2 reads SYGVKD. The CDR3 extends over 16 amino acids. Trimming cost V 1 base and J 6 bases; bases outside gene matches: 7. The CDR3 loop reads CAISEFKGLAPGELFF. The CDR3 nucleotides read TGTGCCATCAGTGAGTTCAAAGGACTAGCCCCCGGGGAGCTGTTTTTT.

This chain uses TRBV6-1 with TRBJ2-5, with a weak D call TRBD2 (5 bases). The CDR3 is made up of 14 amino acids. V lost 1 base, J lost 7 bases, and 13 bases lay in between. Germline loops: CDR1 MNHNS, CDR2 SASEGT. The CDR3 region has the DNA TGTGCCAGCAGTGAAGGCGTCGGGAAAGGGACCCAGTACTTC. Its translation is CASSEGVGKGTQYF.

The chain recombines TRBV6-1 with TRBJ1-1; D not certain. Germline V lookup: CDR1 MNHNS, CDR2 SASEGT. The CDR3 has 15 residues. V lost 0 bases and J lost 1, with 9 bases in between. CDR3 residues: CASSEALPGNTEAFF. The CDR3 DNA reads TGTGCCAGCAGTGAAGCGCTTCCGGGGAACACTGAAGCTTTCTTT.

This clonotype was observed at least ten times. The V and J genes are TRBV15 and TRBJ2-7, with 7 bases lining up with TRBD1. The CDR3 consists of 14 residues. The ends lost 1 base at V and 7 bases at J; junction bases unmatched: 7. Germline values: CDR1 LNHNV, CDR2 YYDKDF (reference sequence). CDR3 bases: TGTGCCACCAGCAGAGTTGAGGGGGCGCGGGAGCAGTACTTC. Translating it yields CATSRVEGAREQYF.

This clonotype came up many times. The chain couples TRBV7-3 to TRBJ2-1; TRBD2 is a possible D gene (6 bases). The CDR3 extends over 16 amino acids. The germline CDR1 and CDR2 sequences are SGHTA and FQGTGA. Trimming cost V 5 bases and J 4 bases, with 18 bases left between them. The CDR3 here is CASSHSRDPGYNEQFF. The DNA for the CDR3 is TGTGCCAGCAGCCACTCGCGGGACCCCGGGTACAATGAGCAGTTCTTC.

The chain has TRBV19 and TRBJ1-1; D is possibly TRBD1 (6 bases). The CDR3 is 14 residues long. The V and J ends lost 3 bases and 4 bases respectively, with 12 bases between them. CDR1 and CDR2 (germline): LNHDA, SQIVND (reference sequence). Written as DNA, the CDR3 is TGTGCCAGTAGTATGGAGACAGGTTCCACTGAAGCTTTCTTT. It encodes CASSMETGSTEAFF.

This clonotype was recorded many times. This chain joins TRBV12-3 or TRBV12-4 and TRBJ2-3, with unresolved D. The CDR3 sequence is 14 residues long. Deletions cut 5 bases from V and 8 bases from J, with 17 bases between. Here the CDR3 reads CASSPPVSVSTQYF. CDR3 DNA sequence: TGTGCCAGCAGTCCCCCCGTGTCAGTCTCTACGCAGTATTTT.

This clonotype was observed at least ten times. The chain recombines TRBV12-3 or TRBV12-4 with TRBJ1-3, with D hard to call. The CDR3 contains 13 residues. V was pared by 7 bases and J by 0 bases, with 7 bases between. CDR3 protein: CASTQNSGNTIYF. The CDR3 nucleotides read TGTGCCAGCACCCAAAACTCTGGAAACACCATATATTTT.

A remark on this clonotype: This may be a read error: a much more frequent sequence differs by one nucleotide. The conserved closing phenylalanine or tryptophan is absent in this CDR3, likely reflecting a read error. The chain couples TRBV29-1 to TRBJ2-7; D possibly matches TRBD1 or TRBD2 (5 bases each). This CDR3 has 15 residues. Per germline, CDR1 SQVTM and CDR2 ANQGSEA. V lost 6 bases and J lost 1, with 19 bases in between. The CDR3 loop reads CSVDITGSGSYEQYS. The CDR3 DNA sequence: TGCAGCGTGGATATTACAGGATCGGGATCCTACGAGCAGTACTCC.

The rearrangement links TRBV2 to TRBJ1-6; 7 bases match TRBD1. Germline CDR1 reads SNHLY; CDR2 reads FYNNEI. The trim removed 6 bases at V and 5 bases at J, leaving 7 bases unmatched. The CDR3 is made up of 15 amino acids. The CDR3, as DNA: TGTGCCAGCAGAACCAGCAGGGGGAATAATTCACCCCTCCACTTT. As protein: CASRTSRGNNSPLHF.

This sequence joins TRBV11-2 and TRBJ2-1; tentative D call: TRBD2 (6 bases). Between the trimmed V and J ends, which lost 8 bases and 0 bases, there was a span of 11 bases. The CDR3 runs 14 residues. Germline V CDR1 and CDR2: SGHAT, FQNNGV. The CDR3: CASSRRGSYNEQFF. CDR3 bases: TGTGCCAGCTCACGGAGGGGCTCCTACAATGAGCAGTTCTTC. The full variable domain, with the rest looked up from reference TRBV11-2 and TRBJ2-1, is EAGVAQSPRYKIIEKRQSVAFWCNPISGHATLYWYQQILGQGPKLLIQFQNNGVVDDSQLPKDRFSAERLKGVDSTLKIQPAKLEDSAVYLCASSRRGSYNEQFFGPGTRLTVL.

This clonotype was found many times. The CDR3 here is CASSPDTRDPNYGYTF. The CDR3 region has the DNA TGTGCCAGCAGTCCAGACACCAGGGACCCAAACTATGGCTACACCTTC. The V call is TRBV28, the J call TRBJ1-2, with D possibly matching TRBD1 (5 bases). This CDR3 is 16 amino acids long. Germline values: CDR1 MDHEN, CDR2 SYDVKM. Trimming took off 5 bases at V and 2 bases at J, with 18 bases between the two ends.

This clonotype came up many times. The rearrangement uses TRBV12-3 or TRBV12-4 and TRBJ1-5; weak D call: TRBD1 (6 bases). The CDR3 loop spans 14 amino acids. Trimming shortened V by 9 bases and J by 1 base, and 13 bases separated the two germline ends. The CDR3 region is CASKQGASNQPQHF. The CDR3 nucleotides read TGTGCCAGTAAACAGGGTGCCAGCAATCAGCCCCAGCATTTT.

This clonotype was seen repeatedly, ten times or more. The rearrangement joins TRBV6-1 to TRBJ2-1; TRBD2 aligns across 11 bases. The length of the CDR3 is 21 residues. From germline, CDR1 is MNHNS and CDR2 SASEGT. V trimming: 7 bases; J trimming: 0 bases; junction bases outside the gene matches: 20. For the CDR3, the DNA is TGTGCCAGCACGTGGCCGCCAACCGGGACTAGCGGAGGGGGCTCCTACAATGAGCAGTTCTTC. It codes for CASTWPPTGTSGGGSYNEQFF.

Worth noting for this clonotype: A much more abundant neighbour one base away suggests this may be a read error. The chain combines TRBV6-9 with TRBJ2-1, with 8 nucleotides matching TRBD2. The germline V gene has CDR1 MNHGY and CDR2 SVAAGI. After removal of 7 bases from V and 3 bases from J, the junction contained 20 bases not matched to a gene. This CDR3 region has 19 residues. The CDR3 here is CASIYFTTSHGGDYNEQFF. The CDR3 DNA reads TGTGCCAGCATTTACTTCACGACTAGCCACGGGGGGGACTACAATGAGCAGTTCTTC.

This clonotype has at least ten counts. The chain has TRBV30 and TRBJ1-6; D might be TRBD1 (6 bases). V lost 4 bases and J 7 bases, leaving 11 bases between the germline ends. There are 13 residues in the CDR3. CDR1 is GTSNPN, CDR2 SVGIG, per germline (reference sequence). CDR3 amino acids: CAWKDSPNSPLHF. The DNA for the CDR3 is TGTGCCTGGAAGGACAGCCCGAATTCACCCCTCCACTTT.

This clonotype was picked up many times. J is TRBJ2-3 and V is TRBV20-1, with 8 bases lining up with TRBD2. J was trimmed by 4 bases and V by 3 bases; bases with no gene match: 9. Germline CDR1 DFQATT, CDR2 SNEGSKA (reference sequence). The CDR3 length is 15 residues. The CDR3 coding sequence is TGCAGTGCTAGGAGGCCGGGACTAGACTCAGATACGCAGTATTTT. Protein sequence: CSARRPGLDSDTQYF.

Notes on this clonotype: This may stem from a read error, because a much larger clone lies one nucleotide away. V is TRBV27 and J is TRBJ2-5; D is uncertain. The CDR3 is 12 amino acids. In germline, CDR1 is MNHEY, CDR2 SMNVEV (reference sequence). In nucleotides, the CDR3 is TGTGCCGGCAGTCGGGTGAGGGAGACCCAGTACTTC. This encodes CAGSRVRETQYF.

This clonotype was seen at least ten times. This chain uses TRBV28 with TRBJ1-6; no clear D gene. The CDR3 spans 11 residues. Germline V gene data show CDR1 as MDHEN and CDR2 as SYDVKM. V lost 4 bases and J 13 bases, leaving 8 bases between the germline ends. The CDR3 DNA reads as TGTGCCAGCAGTTCTGATTATCCCCTCCACTTT. Its protein product is CASSSDYPLHF.

This clonotype came up many times. The chain has TRBV20-1 and TRBJ2-1; 8 bases fit TRBD2. CDR3 length: 14 residues. In germline, CDR1 is DFQATT, CDR2 SNEGSKA (reference sequence). V dropped 6 bases and J dropped 9; count of bases not matched to a gene: 13. The CDR3 sequence is CSAGRLAIIGEQFF. CDR3 nucleotides: TGCAGTGCGGGAAGACTAGCGATTATAGGTGAGCAGTTCTTC.

There are many counts of this clonotype. This rearrangement joins TRBV20-1 to TRBJ1-1; D gene uncertain. V shed 6 bases and J shed 0 bases, with 14 bases lying between them. The CDR3 length is 14 residues. Per germline, CDR1 DFQATT and CDR2 SNEGSKA (reference sequence). DNA of the CDR3: TGCAGTGCAGAAGACGCCCGCATGAACACTGAAGCTTTCTTT. It translates to CSAEDARMNTEAFF.